A single sample is the source of the 4 T cell receptor beta chains below, sequenced in a study of cytomegalovirus exposure and HLA in healthy donors. The primer mix had 60 Vbeta and 13 Jbeta primers. The repertoire was sequenced with immunoSEQ multiplex PCR; TCRdb's copy has only in-frame clones and lacks some. The sample includes about 130,000 clones, 70% to 85% of them seen just once. The sequenced sample was PBMCs. All receptors derive from a man aged 40-55 years in good health and CMV-seropositive.

The gene calls are TRBV5-6 and TRBJ2-3; 15 bases match TRBD2. V lost 4 bases to trimming and J lost 3 bases; unmatched junction nucleotides: 3. CDR1 and CDR2 (germline): SGHDT, YYEEEE. This CDR3 comprises 16 residues. The CDR3 sequence is CASSGGLAGGTDTQYF. The CDR3 bases are TGTGCCAGCAGCGGGGGACTAGCGGGAGGAACAGATACGCAGTATTTT.

V usage is TRBV6-1 and J usage is TRBJ1-2; D perhaps matches TRBD1 (6 bases). The CDR3 is made up of 18 amino acids. From germline, CDR1 is MNHNS and CDR2 SASEGT. Trimming took 3 bases from V and 0 from J, leaving 20 bases between them. The CDR3 spells CASSDTPKATGPNYGYTF. The CDR3 bases are TGTGCCAGCAGTGACACCCCGAAAGCCACAGGGCCTAACTATGGCTACACCTTC.

The rearrangement joins TRBV30 to TRBJ2-7; 7 nucleotides align to TRBD1. Germline values: CDR1 GTSNPN, CDR2 SVGIG (reference sequence). V shed 4 bases and J 0 bases; nucleotides not matched to a gene: 3. The CDR3 runs to 13 residues. The CDR3 nucleotides are TGTGCCTGGACAAGGGGGCTCTCCTACGAGCAGTACTTC. Its translation is CAWTRGLSYEQYF.

This clone was detected once. The rearrangement joins TRBV10-2 to TRBJ2-4; 8 bases align to TRBD1. The germline gives CDR1 WSHSY, CDR2 SAAADI. After removal of 7 bases from V and 5 bases from J, the junction contained 7 bases not matched to a gene. The CDR3 totals 14 residues. This CDR3 reads CASKAGGLENIQYF. The CDR3 DNA sequence: TGCGCCAGCAAGGCAGGGGGCTTGGAAAACATTCAGTACTTC.